Presented here are 19 T cell receptor beta chains from one specimen sequenced in a study of blood T cells in healthy people across ages. Sample-barcoded 5' priming and a J-beta primer mix drove a second PCR of 7 to 11 cycles. TCRdb itself ran the 5' RACE reads through MiXCR, one entry per CDR3 protein. This sample has 790,000 or so distinct CDR3 sequences, with 46% found just once. The sample taken for sequencing was blood. The receptors derive from an older man in good health.

The chain couples TRBV7-2 to TRBJ1-2; D perhaps matches TRBD1 (6 bases). Trimming cost V 5 bases and J 0 bases, with 10 bases left between them. Germline V lookup: CDR1 SGHTA, CDR2 FQGNSA. CDR3 size: 14 residues. The CDR3 coding sequence is TGTGCCAGCAGCGTTGGGACAACTAACTATGGCTACACCTTC. This codes for CASSVGTTNYGYTF.

The V gene is TRBV5-1, the J gene TRBJ2-5; D perhaps matches TRBD2 (6 bases). The germline V gene encodes CDR1 SGHRS and CDR2 YFSETQ. V gave up 4 bases and J gave up 2 bases, with 12 bases separating them. The CDR3 extends over 14 amino acids. CDR3 in amino acids: CASSLIGRQETQYF. CDR3 DNA sequence: TGCGCCAGCAGCCTCATCGGGAGACAAGAGACCCAGTACTTC.

This clonotype was found many times. The chain carries TRBV29-1 and TRBJ1-6; 8 bases agree with TRBD1. The V gene end was trimmed by 5 bases and the J gene end by 10 bases; junction bases not matched to a gene: 7. CDR1 is SQVTM, CDR2 ANQGSEA, per germline. The CDR3 has 13 amino acids. CDR3: CSVLTGEGSPLHF. The CDR3 coding sequence is TGCAGCGTTCTGACAGGGGAAGGCTCACCCCTCCACTTT.

This chain joins TRBV28 and TRBJ1-1; 7 bases match TRBD1. Germline CDR1 MDHEN, CDR2 SYDVKM. CDR3 length equals 17 residues. The J segment lost 1 base and the V segment lost 4 bases, leaving 12 bases of the junction unmatched. Here the CDR3 DNA reads TGTGCCAGCAGTTCGATATCCGACAGGGTCCCGAACACTGAAGCTTTCTTT. It specifies CASSSISDRVPNTEAFF.

The rearrangement links TRBV28 to TRBJ2-3; D gene unclear. This CDR3 region has 13 residues. Between the trimmed V and J ends, which lost 4 bases and 0 bases, there was a span of 5 bases. Germline CDR1 and CDR2: MDHEN and SYDVKM. CDR3 DNA: TGTGCCAGCAGTTATCAAAGCACAGATACGCAGTATTTT. Amino acid sequence: CASSYQSTDTQYF.

V is TRBV24-1 and J is TRBJ2-6; D may match TRBD1 or TRBD2 (5 bases each). V was pared by 4 bases and J by 4 bases, with 13 bases between. The length of the CDR3 is 16 residues. Germline V lookup: CDR1 KGHDR, CDR2 SFDVKD. The CDR3 region is CATSDHSGTGANVLTF. The CDR3 DNA is TGTGCCACCAGTGACCATTCAGGGACCGGGGCCAACGTCCTGACTTTC.

This clonotype was observed a few times. This sequence joins TRBV6-6 and TRBJ2-7; 9 nucleotides match TRBD1. Germline CDR1 and CDR2: MNHNY and SVGAGI (reference sequence). The length of the CDR3 is 15 residues. V shed 6 bases and J 1 base; nucleotides not matched to a gene: 7. The CDR3 region has the DNA TGTGCCAGCAGCCTCGGACAGGGGACGTCCTACGAGCAGTACTTC. It codes for CASSLGQGTSYEQYF.

This chain links TRBV29-1 with TRBJ2-3, with 7 bases identical to TRBD2. Germline V gene lookup returns CDR1 SQVTM and CDR2 ANQGSEA. CDR3 length equals 14 residues. V lost 3 bases to trimming and J lost 1 base; unmatched junction nucleotides: 4. Here the CDR3 reads CSVDNLAGTDTQYF. CDR3 sequence (DNA): TGCAGCGTTGACAACCTAGCGGGCACAGATACGCAGTATTTT.

This clonotype was detected only once. The gene calls are TRBV19 and TRBJ2-7, with D possibly TRBD1 on 8 matching bases. Trimming removed 8 bases from V and 5 bases from J, with 19 bases in between. The CDR3 consists of 14 residues. The germline gives CDR1 LNHDA, CDR2 SQIVND (reference sequence). The DNA for the CDR3 is TGTGCCAGTCGCACAGGGGGGGATTCCCACGAGCAGTACTTC. Its protein product is CASRTGGDSHEQYF.

V and J are TRBV11-2 and TRBJ2-1; D may be TRBD1 or TRBD2 (6 bases each). Trimming took 6 bases from V and 14 from J, leaving 14 bases between them. This CDR3 comprises 11 residues. Germline V CDR1 and CDR2: SGHAT, FQNNGV. This CDR3 is CASRGGGKEFF. The DNA for the CDR3 is TGTGCCAGCAGGGGGGGCGGAAAAGAGTTCTTC.

The chain carries TRBV29-1 and TRBJ1-5; D possibly corresponds to TRBD1 (5 bases). The germline V gene has CDR1 SQVTM and CDR2 ANQGSEA. The CDR3 is 13 amino acids. The ends were cut back, 6 bases at V and 3 bases at J, with 12 bases in the middle. Here the CDR3 reads CSVTQGYNQPQHF. The CDR3 bases are TGCAGCGTGACCCAGGGTTACAATCAGCCCCAGCATTTT.

The rearrangement links TRBV24-1 to TRBJ2-1; TRBD1 or TRBD2 may be the D gene (5 bases each). CDR1 KGHDR and CDR2 SFDVKD come from the germline V gene. Between the trimmed V and J ends, which lost 8 bases and 5 bases, there was a span of 12 bases. CDR3 length: 13 amino acids. The CDR3 here is CATTGRANNEQFF. The CDR3 region has the DNA TGTGCCACCACGGGACGGGCTAACAATGAGCAGTTCTTC.

This clonotype occurred many times. The rearrangement uses TRBV6-6 and TRBJ2-5; D might be TRBD1 (6 bases). This CDR3 region has 16 residues. The germline V gene encodes CDR1 MNHNY and CDR2 SVGAGI (reference sequence). Trimming removed 6 bases at V and 5 bases at J, with 22 bases between. DNA for the CDR3: TGTGCCAGCAGGCCAGGGGCCGAGAAGTATGATGAGACCCAGTACTTC. Protein sequence: CASRPGAEKYDETQYF.

This clonotype has a count of ten or more. Possible read error: a much larger clone is one base away. This chain connects TRBV7-2 to TRBJ2-5; D is ambiguous. Germline-derived CDR1 and CDR2 are SGHTA and FQGNSA. V was pared by 5 bases and J by 11 bases, with 15 bases between. The CDR3 is 12 residues long. The CDR3 region is CASSPPANEQYF. Written as DNA, the CDR3 is TGTGCCAGCAGCCCCCCGGCCAATGAGCAGTACTTC.

The chain has TRBV28 and TRBJ1-4; TRBD1 aligns across 9 bases. V lost 3 bases and J lost 7; bases outside the gene matches: 9. From germline, CDR1 is MDHEN and CDR2 SYDVKM. This CDR3 contains 16 residues. The CDR3 sequence: CASSFNPGQGPEKLFF. The CDR3 nucleotides are TGTGCCAGCAGTTTCAACCCGGGACAGGGACCTGAAAAACTGTTTTTT.

The chain combines TRBV5-6 with TRBJ2-1, with a possible D match to TRBD2 (7 bases). Germline V CDR1 and CDR2: SGHDT, YYEEEE. Between the trimmed V and J ends, which lost 5 bases and 0 bases, there was a span of 15 bases. The CDR3 is 16 residues long. The CDR3 sequence is CASRLGGANSYNEQFF. CDR3 in DNA: TGTGCCAGCAGGTTAGGGGGGGCAAACTCCTACAATGAGCAGTTCTTC.

This clonotype was seen only a few times. The J gene is TRBJ2-1, the V gene TRBV7-2, with D hard to call. This CDR3 is 16 amino acids long. The V end lost 1 base, the J end lost 1 base, and 11 bases lay between the germline ends. The germline V gene encodes CDR1 SGHTA and CDR2 FQGNSA. CDR3 bases: TGTGCCAGCAGCTTAGTTGGCGCAGGATCCTACAATGAGCAGTTCTTC. This gives the protein CASSLVGAGSYNEQFF.

This clonotype was counted between two and nine times. The chain has TRBV27 and TRBJ2-3; 9 positions match TRBD2. Germline lookup yields CDR1 MNHEY and CDR2 SMNVEV (reference sequence). The CDR3 loop spans 15 amino acids. V lost 7 bases and J lost 3; bases outside the gene matches: 8. This CDR3 is CASNLAGFETDTQYF. The CDR3 bases are TGTGCCAGCAACCTAGCGGGATTCGAGACAGATACGCAGTATTTT.

The chain combines TRBV20-1 with TRBJ2-7, with D uncertain. The germline V gene encodes CDR1 DFQATT and CDR2 SNEGSKA (reference sequence). This CDR3 contains 13 residues. The germline V and J ends were trimmed by 0 bases and 3 bases, with 9 bases remaining between them. The CDR3 region has the DNA TGCAGTGCTAGAGAGGGGTATGGCTACGAGCAGTACTTC. Translating gives CSAREGYGYEQYF.